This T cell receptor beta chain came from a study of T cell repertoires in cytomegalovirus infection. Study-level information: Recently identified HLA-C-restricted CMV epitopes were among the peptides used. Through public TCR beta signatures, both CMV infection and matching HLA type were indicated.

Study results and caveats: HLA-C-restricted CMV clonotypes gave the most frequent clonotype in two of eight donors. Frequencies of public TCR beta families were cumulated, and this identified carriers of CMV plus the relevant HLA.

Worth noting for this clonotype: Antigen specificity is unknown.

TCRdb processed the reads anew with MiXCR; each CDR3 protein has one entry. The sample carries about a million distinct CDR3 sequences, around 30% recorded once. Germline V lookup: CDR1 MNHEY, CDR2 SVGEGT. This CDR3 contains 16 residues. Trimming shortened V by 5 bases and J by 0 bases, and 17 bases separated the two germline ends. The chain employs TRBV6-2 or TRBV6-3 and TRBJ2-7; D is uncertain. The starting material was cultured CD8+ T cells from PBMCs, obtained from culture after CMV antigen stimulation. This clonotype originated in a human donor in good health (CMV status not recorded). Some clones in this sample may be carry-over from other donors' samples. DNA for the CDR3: TGTGCCAGCAGTCCCCCAGGTTTGGGAAGCTCCTACGAGCAGTACTTC. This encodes CASSPPGLGSSYEQYF.